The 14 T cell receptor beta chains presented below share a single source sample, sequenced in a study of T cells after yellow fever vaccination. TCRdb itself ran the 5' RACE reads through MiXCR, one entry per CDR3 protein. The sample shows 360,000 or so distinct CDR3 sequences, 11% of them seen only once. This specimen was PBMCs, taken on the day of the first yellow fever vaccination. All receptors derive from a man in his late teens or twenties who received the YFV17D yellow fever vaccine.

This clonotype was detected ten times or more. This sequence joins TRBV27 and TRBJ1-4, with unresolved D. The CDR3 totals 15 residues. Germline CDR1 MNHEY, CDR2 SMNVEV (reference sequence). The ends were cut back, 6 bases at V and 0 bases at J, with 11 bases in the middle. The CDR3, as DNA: TGTGCCAGCAGCCGCCAGTGGACAACTAATGAAAAACTGTTTTTT. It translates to CASSRQWTTNEKLFF. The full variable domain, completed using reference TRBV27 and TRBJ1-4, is EAQVTQNPRYLITVTGKKLTVTCSQNMNHEYMSWYRQDPGLGLRQIYYSMNVEVTDKGDVPEGYKVSRKEKRNFPLILESPSPNQTSLYFCASSRQWTTNEKLFFGSGTQLSVL.

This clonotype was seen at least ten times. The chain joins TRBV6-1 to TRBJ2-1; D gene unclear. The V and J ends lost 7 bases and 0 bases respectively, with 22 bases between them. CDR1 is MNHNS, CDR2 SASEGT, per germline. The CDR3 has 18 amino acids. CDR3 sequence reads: CASKERSSPMSSYNEQFF. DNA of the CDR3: TGTGCCAGCAAGGAGCGCTCAAGCCCCATGAGCTCCTACAATGAGCAGTTCTTC.

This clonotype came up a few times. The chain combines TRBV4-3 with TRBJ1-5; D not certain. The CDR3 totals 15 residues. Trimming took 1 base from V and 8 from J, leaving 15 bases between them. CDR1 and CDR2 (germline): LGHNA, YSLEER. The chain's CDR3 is CASSQGPGRREPQHF. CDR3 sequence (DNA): TGCGCCAGCAGCCAAGGGCCAGGCCGTAGGGAGCCCCAGCATTTT.

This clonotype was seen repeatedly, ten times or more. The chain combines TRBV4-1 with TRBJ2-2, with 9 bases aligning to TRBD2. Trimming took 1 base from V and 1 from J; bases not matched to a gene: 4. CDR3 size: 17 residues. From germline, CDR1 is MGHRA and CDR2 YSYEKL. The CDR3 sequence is CASSQVAGGLNTGELFF. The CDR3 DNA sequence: TGCGCCAGCAGCCAAGTTGCGGGGGGGCTGAACACCGGGGAGCTGTTTTTT.

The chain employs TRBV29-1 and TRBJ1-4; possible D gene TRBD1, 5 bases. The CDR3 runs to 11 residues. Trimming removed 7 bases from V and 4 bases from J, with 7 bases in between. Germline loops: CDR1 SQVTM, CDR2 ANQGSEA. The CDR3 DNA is TGCAGCGCAGACAGTAATGAAAAACTGTTTTTT. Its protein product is CSADSNEKLFF.

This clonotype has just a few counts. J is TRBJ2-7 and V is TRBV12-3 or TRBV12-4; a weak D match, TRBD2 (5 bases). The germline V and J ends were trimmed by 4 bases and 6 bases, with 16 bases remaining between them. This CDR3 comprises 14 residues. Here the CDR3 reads CASSSGGAGGEQYF. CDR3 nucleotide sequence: TGTGCCAGCAGTTCAGGAGGCGCCGGAGGCGAGCAGTACTTC.

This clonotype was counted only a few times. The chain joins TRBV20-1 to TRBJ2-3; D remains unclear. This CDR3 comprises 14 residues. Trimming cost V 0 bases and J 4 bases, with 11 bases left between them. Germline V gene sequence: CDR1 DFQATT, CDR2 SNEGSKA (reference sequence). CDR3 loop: CSARDSLFPDTQYF. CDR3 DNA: TGCAGTGCTAGAGATTCGCTTTTCCCAGATACGCAGTATTTT.

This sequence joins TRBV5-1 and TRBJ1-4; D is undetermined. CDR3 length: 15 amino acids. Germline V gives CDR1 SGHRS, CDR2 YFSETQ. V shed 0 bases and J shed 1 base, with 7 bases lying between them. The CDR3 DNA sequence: TGCGCCAGCAGCTTGGCCGAGGGAACTAATGAAAAACTGTTTTTT. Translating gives CASSLAEGTNEKLFF.

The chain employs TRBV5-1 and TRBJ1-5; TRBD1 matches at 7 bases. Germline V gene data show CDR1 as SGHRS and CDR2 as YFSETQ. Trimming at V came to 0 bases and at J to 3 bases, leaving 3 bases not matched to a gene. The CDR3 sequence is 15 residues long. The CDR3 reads CASSLAGTVNQPQHF. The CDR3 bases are TGCGCCAGCAGCTTGGCCGGGACAGTCAATCAGCCCCAGCATTTT. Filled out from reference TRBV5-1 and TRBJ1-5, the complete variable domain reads KAGVTQTPRYLIKTRGQQVTLSCSPISGHRSVSWYQQTPGQGLQFLFEYFSETQRNKGNFPGRFSGRQFSNSRSEMNVSTLELGDSALYLCASSLAGTVNQPQHFGDGTRLSIL.

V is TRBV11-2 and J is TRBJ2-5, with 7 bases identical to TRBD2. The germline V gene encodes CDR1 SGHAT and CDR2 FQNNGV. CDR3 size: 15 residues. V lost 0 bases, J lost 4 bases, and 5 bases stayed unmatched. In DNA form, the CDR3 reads TGTGCCAGCAGCTTAGAGGCGGGAGAAGGAGAGACCCAGTACTTC. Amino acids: CASSLEAGEGETQYF.

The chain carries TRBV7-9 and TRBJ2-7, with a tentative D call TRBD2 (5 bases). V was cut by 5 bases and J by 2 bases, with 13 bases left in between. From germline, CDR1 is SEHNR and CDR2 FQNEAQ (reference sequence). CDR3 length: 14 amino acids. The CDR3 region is CASSVSGWPYEQYF. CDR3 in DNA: TGTGCCAGCAGCGTATCGGGGTGGCCCTACGAGCAGTACTTC.

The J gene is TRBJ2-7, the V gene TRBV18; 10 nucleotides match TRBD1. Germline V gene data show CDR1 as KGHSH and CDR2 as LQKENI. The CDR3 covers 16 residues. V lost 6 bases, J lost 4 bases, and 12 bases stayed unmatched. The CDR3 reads CASSPTLGTGVYEQYF. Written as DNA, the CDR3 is TGTGCCAGCTCCCCGACCCTGGGGACAGGGGTTTACGAGCAGTACTTC.

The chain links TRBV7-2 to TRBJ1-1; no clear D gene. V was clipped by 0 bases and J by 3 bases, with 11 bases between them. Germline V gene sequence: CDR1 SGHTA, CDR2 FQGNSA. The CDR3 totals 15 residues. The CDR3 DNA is TGTGCCAGCAGCTTAGCAGAGGGCACGTACACTGAAGCTTTCTTT. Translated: CASSLAEGTYTEAFF.

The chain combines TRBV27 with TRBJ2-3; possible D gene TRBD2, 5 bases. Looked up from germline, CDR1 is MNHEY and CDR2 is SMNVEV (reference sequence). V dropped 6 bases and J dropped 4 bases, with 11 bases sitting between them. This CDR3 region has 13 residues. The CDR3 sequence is CASRGSGADTQYF. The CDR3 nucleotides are TGTGCCAGCAGGGGCAGCGGTGCAGATACGCAGTATTTT.